This T cell receptor beta chain comes out of a study of shared clonotypes between healthy human individuals. General study results and limits: Naive subsets typically showed greater estimated richness than memory subsets. Sampling used blood alone; tissue repertoires probably differ.

The study ran the assay at deep level. Repertoires were generated with immunoSEQ multiplex PCR, while TCRdb's copy carries only in-frame clones and drops some. Here the sample spans 2,500,000 or so clones, 80% to 95% being singletons. The germline gives CDR1 GTSNPN, CDR2 SVGIG (reference sequence). CDR3 length: 14 residues. The V gene lost 0 bases and the J gene lost 3 bases, with 8 bases spanning the gap. This clone was detected once. Antigen unknown. Sequencing was performed on naive CD4+ T cells from PBMCs. Documented subset: CD45RA+ positively selected. The TCR was taken from a man aged 18 to 29 in good health. Some clones in this sample may be carry-over from other donors' samples. V is TRBV30 and J is TRBJ1-4; no clear D gene. CDR3 region: CAWSVQRANEKLFF. The CDR3 DNA follows: TGTGCCTGGAGTGTACAGAGGGCTAATGAAAAACTGTTTTTT.